This T cell receptor beta chain was documented in a study of blood T cell repertoires in COVID-19. Libraries were prepared by immunoSEQ multiplex PCR; TCRdb keeps only in-frame clonotypes and omits some of them. Among 250,000 to 350,000 clones listed, 89% were seen once. CDR1 is MNHEY and CDR2 is SVGAGI in the germline V gene. CDR3 length: 15 residues. The V gene lost 2 bases and the J gene lost 4 bases, with 14 bases spanning the gap. The V and J genes are TRBV6-5 and TRBJ2-5, with D perhaps matching TRBD2 (6 bases). The receptor was isolated from a man in his late teens or twenties who had recovered from COVID-19. Sequenced material: peripheral blood. The CDR3 loop is CASSYGHSGVETQYF. CDR3 coding DNA: TGTGCCAGCAGTTACGGACACTCGGGGGTAGAGACCCAGTACTTC.